This T cell receptor beta chain was observed in a study of cytomegalovirus exposure and HLA in healthy donors. General observations from the study: Cytomegalovirus association was listed for 170 or so TCR beta chains.

Per germline, CDR1 PRHDT and CDR2 FYEKMQ (reference sequence). The V end lost 5 bases, the J end lost 4 bases, and 18 bases lay between the germline ends. CDR3 size: 16 residues. Although they were nominally healthy when sampled, donors likely had unrecorded immune exposures. Amplification used 60 Vbeta primers and 13 Jbeta primers. As handled by the study authors: A follow-up analysis tallied approximately 85 million unique TCR beta chains, about 11 million shared. Clones were read by immunoSEQ multiplex PCR, and TCRdb kept only the in-frame ones, dropping some. That table furnishes V, J and clone size, whereas the DNA furnished D and trimming. The sample shows some 110,000 clones, over 65% of them seen only once. In regard to this clone: Its antigen is unidentified.

The sequence was collected from a woman in her thirties in good health and CMV-seronegative. The chain carries TRBV13 and TRBJ2-1; weak D call: TRBD2 (7 bases). Sequencing used PBMCs. CDR3 DNA sequence: TGTGCCAGCAGCAGGGGGGGCCTCACCCCTTACAATGAGCAGTTCTTC. Its protein is CASSRGGLTPYNEQFF.